Listed here are 25 T cell receptor beta chains from one sample, sequenced in a study of T cell responses to AZD1222 COVID-19 vaccine. Here immunoSEQ multiplex PCR was the method, and the copy in TCRdb shows in-frame clones only, minus some. The sample contains 110,000 to 150,000 clones, 90% of which appear only once. The material was peripheral blood, obtained on day 0 of AZD1222 vaccination. These receptors all stem from an adult in good health.

This clone was seen only once. V usage is TRBV7-8 and J usage is TRBJ1-4; D remains ambiguous. The CDR3 is 15 amino acids. Germline loops: CDR1 SGHVS, CDR2 FQNEAQ. The V end was cut by 1 base, the J end by 5 bases, with 11 bases between. The CDR3 protein is CASSLVNRRNEKLFF. The CDR3 DNA is TGTGCCAGCAGCTTAGTTAACCGAAGGAATGAAAAACTGTTTTTT.

The V gene is TRBV19, the J gene TRBJ2-2; the D gene is possibly TRBD1 (6 bases). Germline lookup yields CDR1 LNHDA and CDR2 SQIVND (reference sequence). Trimming shortened V by 1 base and J by 1 base, and 7 bases separated the two germline ends. CDR3 size: 15 residues. Written as DNA, the CDR3 is TGTGCCAGTAGTATAGGGACAGTGAACACCGGGGAGCTGTTTTTT. The encoded protein is CASSIGTVNTGELFF.

The chain links TRBV6-5 to TRBJ1-6; 9 nucleotides line up with TRBD1. With 4 bases clipped from V and 4 bases from J, the junction kept 2 bases outside the gene matches. This CDR3 has 15 amino acids. CDR1 and CDR2 from the germline V gene are MNHEY and SVGAGI. In DNA, the CDR3 is TGTGCCAGCAGTTGGACAGGGGAGTATAATTCACCCCTCCACTTT. The encoded protein is CASSWTGEYNSPLHF.

The chain is built from TRBV5-1 and TRBJ2-4; tentatively, D is TRBD2 (6 bases). V lost 10 bases to trimming and J lost 0 bases, with 26 bases between them. The CDR3 contains 18 residues. The V gene's germline CDR1 is SGHRS and CDR2 YFSETQ. The CDR3 DNA sequence: TGCGCCGGGGTTGAGGGGAGGTCTTACTCCTTAGCCAAAAACATTCAGTACTTC. Protein product: CAGVEGRSYSLAKNIQYF. Full variable domain (missing parts from reference TRBV5-1 and TRBJ2-4): KAGVTQTPRYLIKTRGQQVTLSCSPISGHRSVSWYQQTPGQGLQFLFEYFSETQRNKGNFPGRFSGRQFSNSRSEMNVSTLELGDSALYLCAGVEGRSYSLAKNIQYFGAGTRLSVL.

This clone has more than one count but fewer than ten. The sample carries other DNA sequences with the same CDR3. The genes are TRBV20-1 and TRBJ1-2; D not certain. The CDR3 runs 12 residues. CDR1 and CDR2 (germline): DFQATT, SNEGSKA (reference sequence). With 3 bases removed from V and 3 bases from J, the gap between germline ends came to 8 bases. CDR3 protein: CSASPNHYGYTF. CDR3 DNA: TGCAGTGCTAGTCCCAACCACTATGGCTACACCTTC.

V is TRBV19 and J is TRBJ2-5; D is unclear. The germline V gene encodes CDR1 LNHDA and CDR2 SQIVND (reference sequence). The CDR3 loop spans 13 amino acids. Trimming left V 3 bases short and J 3 bases short, with 8 bases between. CDR3 residues: CASSILEKETQYF. CDR3 nucleotides: TGTGCCAGTAGTATTCTGGAGAAAGAGACCCAGTACTTC.

The rearrangement uses TRBV6-5 and TRBJ1-2; D ambiguous. The CDR3 runs 16 residues. V was clipped by 0 bases and J by 0 bases, with 11 bases between them. Per germline, CDR1 MNHEY and CDR2 SVGAGI. The CDR3, as DNA: TGTGCCAGCAGTTACTCGGGCAGACCGCCTAACTATGGCTACACCTTC. This encodes CASSYSGRPPNYGYTF.

The chain joins TRBV18 to TRBJ1-5, with 7 positions matching TRBD1. Losses at the gene ends were 4 bases for V and 1 base for J; bases not matched to a gene: 10. Germline lookup yields CDR1 KGHSH and CDR2 LQKENI. The CDR3 has 17 residues. The CDR3 loop reads CASSQQGNAGSNQPQHF. The CDR3 DNA follows: TGTGCCAGCTCACAACAGGGGAATGCGGGGAGCAATCAGCCCCAGCATTTT.

This sequence joins TRBV9 and TRBJ1-6, with TRBD1 matching over 7 bases. CDR1 and CDR2 (germline): SGDLS, YYNGEE. V trimming: 5 bases; J trimming: 6 bases; junction bases outside the gene matches: 5. This CDR3 region has 14 residues. DNA of the CDR3: TGTGCCAGCAGTAGGGGGCCCCGTAATTCACCCCTCCACTTT. As protein: CASSRGPRNSPLHF.

This rearrangement joins TRBV19 to TRBJ2-3; 7 bases are shared with TRBD2. After removal of 3 bases from V and 0 bases from J, the junction contained 6 bases not matched to a gene. CDR1 is LNHDA, CDR2 SQIVND, per germline (reference sequence). The CDR3 extends over 16 amino acids. The DNA for the CDR3 is TGTGCCAGTAGTATTTTAGCGGGCTCTAGCACAGATACGCAGTATTTT. Amino acids: CASSILAGSSTDTQYF.

The chain is built from TRBV5-4 and TRBJ2-1; the D gene is possibly TRBD2 (5 bases). Trimming took off 3 bases at V and 2 bases at J, with 12 bases between the two ends. Germline V gene lookup returns CDR1 SGHNT and CDR2 YYREEE (reference sequence). CDR3 length equals 15 residues. The CDR3 sequence: CASSSESGAYNEQFF. In DNA form, the CDR3 reads TGTGCCAGCAGCTCCGAATCCGGGGCCTACAATGAGCAGTTCTTC.

In DNA, the CDR3 is TGTGCCACCAGTGGTTCGGGACAGGGGAATTCAGATACGCAGTATTTT. Residues: CATSGSGQGNSDTQYF. The chain uses TRBV24-1 and TRBJ2-3; 10 bases fit TRBD1. Germline V lookup: CDR1 KGHDR, CDR2 SFDVKD. The CDR3 consists of 16 residues. J gave up 4 bases and V 5 bases, and 8 bases lay outside the gene matches.

Here the CDR3 reads CASSYSGSTAYNEQFF. For the CDR3, the DNA is TGTGCCAGCAGTTACTCTGGCTCCACGGCCTACAATGAGCAGTTCTTC. The chain joins TRBV6-2 or TRBV6-3 to TRBJ2-1; D unresolved. Germline CDR1 and CDR2: MNHEY and SVGEGT. The CDR3 runs 16 residues. V lost 0 bases and J lost 2, with 11 bases in between.

In its sample, this clone was seen once. The rearrangement uses TRBV30 and TRBJ2-1; D remains unclear. The CDR3 has 14 residues. V was clipped by 5 bases and J by 6 bases, with 17 bases between them. Germline V gene sequence: CDR1 GTSNPN, CDR2 SVGIG (reference sequence). The CDR3, as DNA: TGTGCCTGGGGCAGGACCATTACGGTCAATGAGCAGTTCTTC. Translation: CAWGRTITVNEQFF.

This chain uses TRBV6-5 with TRBJ1-1; D is possibly TRBD1 (5 bases). The CDR3 is 12 amino acids. Germline CDR1 and CDR2: MNHEY and SVGAGI. V lost 3 bases and J lost 11, with 13 bases in between. The CDR3 sequence is CASSYSQGRAFF. The CDR3 coding sequence is TGTGCCAGCAGTTATTCTCAGGGACGCGCTTTCTTT.

The chain has TRBV5-1 and TRBJ1-3; possible D gene TRBD1, 6 bases. The CDR3 length is 15 residues. The V gene's germline CDR1 is SGHRS and CDR2 YFSETQ. Between the trimmed V and J ends, which lost 3 bases and 3 bases, there was a span of 13 bases. CDR3 DNA: TGCGCCAGCAGCTGGAAAGGGGGGTTTGGAAACACCATATATTTT. Translation gives CASSWKGGFGNTIYF.

The CDR3 loop reads CASSPSTDTQYF. The CDR3 region has the DNA TGTGCCAGCAGCCCAAGCACAGATACGCAGTATTTT. The chain uses TRBV3-1 (or the pseudogene TRBV3-2) and TRBJ2-3; D unclear. Germline V gene sequence: CDR1 LGHDT, CDR2 YNNKEL (reference sequence). The germline V and J ends were trimmed by 4 bases and 0 bases, with 2 bases remaining between them. The CDR3 is made up of 12 amino acids.

V is TRBV3-1 (or the pseudogene TRBV3-2) and J is TRBJ1-2, with 10 bases that match TRBD1. The CDR3 loop spans 16 amino acids. The germline V gene has CDR1 LGHDT and CDR2 YNNKEL (reference sequence). The ends lost 0 bases at V and 7 bases at J; junction bases unmatched: 8. As DNA, the CDR3 is TGTGCCAGCAGCCAAGATCCCCGACAGGGGGCAGGTGGCTACACCTTC. It yields the protein CASSQDPRQGAGGYTF.

The chain couples TRBV7-2 to TRBJ2-2, with 10 bases that match TRBD1. This CDR3 is 16 amino acids long. Per germline, CDR1 SGHTA and CDR2 FQGNSA. J was trimmed by 4 bases and V by 4 bases; bases with no gene match: 6. CDR3 sequence (DNA): TGTGCCAGCAGCTACCCCGGGACAGGGGCCACCGGGGAGCTGTTTTTT. Its protein product is CASSYPGTGATGELFF.

This clone came up a few times. The genes are TRBV7-2 and TRBJ2-5, with D unclear. Trimming stripped 1 base from V and 1 base from J, with 10 bases between. This CDR3 is built from 15 residues. The germline CDR1 and CDR2 sequences are SGHTA and FQGNSA. The CDR3 DNA reads as TGTGCCAGCAGCTTAGTAGATAGGGCCCAAGAGACCCAGTACTTC. It codes for CASSLVDRAQETQYF.

The chain recombines TRBV7-2 with TRBJ2-1, with D perhaps matching TRBD1 or TRBD2 (5 bases each). The CDR3 length is 16 residues. Trimming removed 6 bases from V and 0 bases from J, with 15 bases in between. CDR1 is SGHTA and CDR2 is FQGNSA in the germline V gene. The CDR3, as DNA: TGTGCCAGCAGTAGGGACCTCCTGAGCTCCTACAATGAGCAGTTCTTC. Amino acids: CASSRDLLSSYNEQFF.

J is TRBJ2-3 and V is TRBV6-6; D call uncertain. The CDR3 covers 10 residues. Germline V CDR1 and CDR2: MNHNY, SVGAGI (reference sequence). V was clipped by 8 bases and J by 6 bases, with 6 bases between them. This chain's CDR3 is CASLSDTQYF. CDR3 bases: TGTGCCAGCCTCTCCGATACGCAGTATTTT.

CDR3 region: CASSLGGGPSTDTQYF. In nucleotides, the CDR3 is TGTGCCAGCAGCTTAGGGGGCGGCCCTAGCACAGATACGCAGTATTTT. V usage is TRBV7-2 and J usage is TRBJ2-3, with D maybe TRBD1 (5 bases). V was pared by 1 base and J by 0 bases, with 11 bases between. This CDR3 comprises 16 residues. CDR1 SGHTA and CDR2 FQGNSA come from the germline V gene.

The genes are TRBV2 and TRBJ2-2; 7 bases line up with TRBD2. Trimming cost V 11 bases and J 7 bases; bases outside gene matches: 7. Germline CDR1 SNHLY, CDR2 FYNNEI. The length of the CDR3 is 12 residues. The CDR3 sequence is CAWGGEVGELFF. DNA of the CDR3: TGTGCCTGGGGAGGGGAGGTCGGGGAGCTGTTTTTT.

This rearrangement joins TRBV9 to TRBJ2-1, with D possibly being TRBD1 (6 bases). Germline V lookup: CDR1 SGDLS, CDR2 YYNGEE. V was clipped by 3 bases and J by 8 bases, with 12 bases between them. The CDR3 sequence is 13 residues long. In nucleotides, the CDR3 is TGTGCCAGCAGCGACCCCAGGGGCCATGAGCAGTTCTTC. Translation: CASSDPRGHEQFF. Variable domain in full (rest from reference TRBV9 and TRBJ2-1): DSGVTQTPKHLITATGQRVTLRCSPRSGDLSVYWYQQSLDQGLQFLIQYYNGEERAKGNILERFSAQQFPDLHSELNLSSLELGDSALYFCASSDPRGHEQFFGPGTRLTVL.